The rows below give T cell receptor beta chains drawn from one sample of a study of siplizumab effects on memory and regulatory T cells. The method was immunoSEQ multiplex PCR; TCRdb's version includes in-frame clones alone and lacks a portion of them. In the table there are 5,500 to 7,500 clones, roughly 64% of which are singletons. Sample: effector memory CD8+ T cells sorted from blood. The origin of the receptors is a human donor in good health. CDR3s include the opening cysteine and the closing phenylalanine or tryptophan. Each record gives: V gene, clone size, D gene, J gene, CDR3 DNA, CDR3 protein. A D gene is named only where the DNA matches it firmly. Clone size, where shown, is once, few, many, or a class for clones that have expanded.

V gene: TRBV2; clone size: .; D gene: TRBD1; J gene: TRBJ2-6; CDR3 DNA: TGTGCCAGCAACCCGGGACAGGGAGTCGTTGGGGCCAACGTCCTGACTTTC; CDR3 protein: CASNPGQGVVGANVLTF
V gene: TRBV28; clone size: .; D gene: .; J gene: TRBJ2-4; CDR3 DNA: TGTGCCAGCAGTTTACCGGGGGAGTTAGCCAAAAACATTCAGTACTTC; CDR3 protein: CASSLPGELAKNIQYF
V gene: TRBV6-1; clone size: .; D gene: .; J gene: TRBJ1-6; CDR3 DNA: TGTGCCAGCAGCCCCCGGGACGAGTGGTCACCCCTCCACTTT; CDR3 protein: CASSPRDEWSPLHF
V gene: TRBV6-4; clone size: .; D gene: .; J gene: TRBJ1-1; CDR3 DNA: TGTGCCAGCAGTGAGGAGATAGAGAACACTGAAGCTTTCTTT; CDR3 protein: CASSEEIENTEAFF
V gene: TRBV6-6; clone size: .; D gene: TRBD1; J gene: TRBJ2-7; CDR3 DNA: TGTGCCAGCAGTTATACAGGGGACGAGCAGTACTTC; CDR3 protein: CASSYTGDEQYF
V gene: TRBV30; clone size: .; D gene: .; J gene: TRBJ1-4; CDR3 DNA: TGTGCCTGGAGTGTACGTCAGGTTAATGAAAAACTGTTTTTT; CDR3 protein: CAWSVRQVNEKLFF
V gene: TRBV9; clone size: .; D gene: TRBD1; J gene: TRBJ2-3; CDR3 DNA: TGTGCCAGCAGCGGGACAGGGGGAGATACGCAGTATTTT; CDR3 protein: CASSGTGGDTQYF
V gene: TRBV19; clone size: large; D gene: .; J gene: TRBJ1-1; CDR3 DNA: TGTGCCAGTAGTATGGGGAGGAACACTGAAGCTTTCTTT; CDR3 protein: CASSMGRNTEAFF
V gene: TRBV2; clone size: .; D gene: .; J gene: TRBJ2-1; CDR3 DNA: TGTGCCAGCAGTGACCCCTACCCACCGTTCTTC; CDR3 protein: CASSDPYPPFF
V gene: TRBV11-1; clone size: .; D gene: .; J gene: TRBJ2-7; CDR3 DNA: TGTGCCAGCAGCCGATCCTACGAGCAGTACTTC; CDR3 protein: CASSRSYEQYF
V gene: TRBV15; clone size: .; D gene: .; J gene: TRBJ2-7; CDR3 DNA: TGTGCCACCAGCAGAGTGCGGGACTCTGCGTATTACGAGCAGTACTTC; CDR3 protein: CATSRVRDSAYYEQYF
V gene: TRBV4-1; clone size: .; D gene: .; J gene: TRBJ2-7; CDR3 DNA: TGCGCCAGCAAGGAAGGTCAGGGGACCTACGAGCAGTACTTC; CDR3 protein: CASKEGQGTYEQYF
V gene: TRBV19; clone size: .; D gene: .; J gene: TRBJ1-1; CDR3 DNA: TGTGCCAGTAGTCTACTGGGAGCTGAAGCTTTCTTT; CDR3 protein: CASSLLGAEAFF
V gene: TRBV7-9; clone size: .; D gene: .; J gene: TRBJ1-3; CDR3 DNA: TGTGCCAGCAACAGCGCTACGTTCGGAAACACCATATATTTT; CDR3 protein: CASNSATFGNTIYF
V gene: TRBV4-1; clone size: .; D gene: TRBD1; J gene: TRBJ2-3; CDR3 DNA: TGCGCCAGCAGCCAATCAGGGACAGGGGAGGCAGATACGCAGTATTTT; CDR3 protein: CASSQSGTGEADTQYF
V gene: TRBV4-2; clone size: .; D gene: .; J gene: TRBJ1-3; CDR3 DNA: TGTGCCAGCCTGGACTCTGGAAACACCATATATTTT; CDR3 protein: CASLDSGNTIYF
V gene: TRBV19; clone size: .; D gene: TRBD2; J gene: TRBJ2-5; CDR3 DNA: TGTGCCAGCGGGGGGGAGACCCAGTACTTC; CDR3 protein: CASGGETQYF
V gene: TRBV6-6; clone size: .; D gene: TRBD1; J gene: TRBJ2-1; CDR3 DNA: TGTGCCACCCAGACAGGGGAAGGCAATGAGCAGTTCTTC; CDR3 protein: CATQTGEGNEQFF
V gene: TRBV11-1; clone size: once; D gene: .; J gene: TRBJ2-1; CDR3 DNA: TGTGCCAGCAGCTTTCTAGTCAATGAGCAGTTCTTC; CDR3 protein: CASSFLVNEQFF
V gene: TRBV27; clone size: few; D gene: TRBD2; J gene: TRBJ2-1; CDR3 DNA: TGTGCCAGCAGTCTTTTGGCTAGCGGGGGCTTAAGCTCCTACAATGAGCAGTTCTTC; CDR3 protein: CASSLLASGGLSSYNEQFF
V gene: TRBV19; clone size: few; D gene: TRBD1; J gene: TRBJ1-2; CDR3 DNA: TGTGCCACCAGGACAGGGTTTAACTATGGCTACACCTTC; CDR3 protein: CATRTGFNYGYTF
V gene: TRBV19; clone size: .; D gene: .; J gene: TRBJ2-7; CDR3 DNA: TGTGCCAGTAGTATCCGGGACGGCTACGAGCAGTACTTC; CDR3 protein: CASSIRDGYEQYF
V gene: TRBV5-5; clone size: .; D gene: .; J gene: TRBJ1-6; CDR3 DNA: TGTGCCAGCAGCTTTGGGGGAGGTGGAGTGATTAATTCACCCCTCCACTTT; CDR3 protein: CASSFGGGGVINSPLHF
V gene: TRBV27; clone size: .; D gene: TRBD1; J gene: TRBJ2-7; CDR3 DNA: TGTGCCAGCAGTCCCTGGACAGGGTCCACCTTTGAGACCTACGAGCAGTACTTC; CDR3 protein: CASSPWTGSTFETYEQYF
V gene: TRBV7-7; clone size: once; D gene: TRBD2; J gene: TRBJ2-5; CDR3 DNA: TGTGCCAGCAGCCCGCTGGGACTAGCGGGCCCCCAAGAGACCCAGTACTTC; CDR3 protein: CASSPLGLAGPQETQYF
V gene: TRBV5-3; clone size: .; D gene: TRBD1; J gene: TRBJ2-5; CDR3 DNA: TGTGCCAGAAGCTTAGGGACAGGGGAGGAGGAGACCCAGTACTTC; CDR3 protein: CARSLGTGEEETQYF
V gene: TRBV6-6; clone size: .; D gene: .; J gene: TRBJ2-5; CDR3 DNA: TGTGCCAGCAGTCCCCGGGACGCAGAGACCCAGTACTTC; CDR3 protein: CASSPRDAETQYF
V gene: TRBV21-1; clone size: .; D gene: .; J gene: TRBJ1-5; CDR3 DNA: TGTGCCAGCAGCCAGGGCGGGCAGCCCAATCAGCCCCAGCATTTT; CDR3 protein: CASSQGGQPNQPQHF
V gene: TRBV9; clone size: medium-sized; D gene: .; J gene: TRBJ1-2; CDR3 DNA: TGTGCCAGCAGCGGCAAAGACACAGTTTATTGGACCTTC; CDR3 protein: CASSGKDTVYWTF
V gene: TRBV20-1; clone size: .; D gene: .; J gene: TRBJ2-7; CDR3 DNA: TGCAGTGCTAGATCCCTCGAGCAGTACTTC; CDR3 protein: CSARSLEQYF
V gene: TRBV5-4; clone size: .; D gene: .; J gene: TRBJ1-6; CDR3 DNA: TGTGCCAGCAGCTTAACAACAGGGCAATCACCCCTCCACTTT; CDR3 protein: CASSLTTGQSPLHF
V gene: TRBV5-5; clone size: .; D gene: .; J gene: TRBJ1-2; CDR3 DNA: TGTGCCAGCAGCTTGGGAGGACGACTGGTCACTGAGGGCTACACCTTC; CDR3 protein: CASSLGGRLVTEGYTF
V gene: TRBV29-1; clone size: .; D gene: TRBD1; J gene: TRBJ2-7; CDR3 DNA: TGCAGCGTTGCAGGGACAGGGACCTCCTACGAGCAGTACTTC; CDR3 protein: CSVAGTGTSYEQYF
V gene: TRBV19; clone size: few; D gene: .; J gene: TRBJ1-6; CDR3 DNA: TGTGCCAGTAGTATATCCCCAGAGCCTTCACCCCTCCACTTT; CDR3 protein: CASSISPEPSPLHF
V gene: TRBV5-8; clone size: .; D gene: TRBD1; J gene: TRBJ1-1; CDR3 DNA: TGTGCCAGCAGCCAAGTCCAGGGGGAAGGTACTGAAGCTTTCTTT; CDR3 protein: CASSQVQGEGTEAFF
V gene: TRBV14; clone size: few; D gene: TRBD1; J gene: TRBJ2-7; CDR3 DNA: TGTGCCAGCAGCCAAACTACAGGGGACGAGCAGTACTTC; CDR3 protein: CASSQTTGDEQYF
V gene: TRBV7-3; clone size: .; D gene: .; J gene: TRBJ2-2; CDR3 DNA: TGTGCCAGCAGCTTATTGTTGAACACCGGGGAGCTGTTTTTT; CDR3 protein: CASSLLLNTGELFF
V gene: TRBV9; clone size: few; D gene: .; J gene: TRBJ2-1; CDR3 DNA: TGTGCCAGCAGCGTAGACAGTGGACACAATGAGCAGTTCTTC; CDR3 protein: CASSVDSGHNEQFF
V gene: TRBV5-6; clone size: .; D gene: .; J gene: TRBJ1-1; CDR3 DNA: TGTGCCAGCAGCTTGGTGGTAACCCCTTTCCAGGCTTTCTTT; CDR3 protein: CASSLVVTPFQAFF
V gene: TRBV7-9; clone size: .; D gene: .; J gene: TRBJ2-7; CDR3 DNA: TGTGCCAGCAGCTCGGGAGTCTACGAGCAGTACTTC; CDR3 protein: CASSSGVYEQYF
V gene: TRBV6-1; clone size: few; D gene: .; J gene: TRBJ1-1; CDR3 DNA: TGTGCCGTGTGGCGGGGCGGTACTGAAGCTTTCTTT; CDR3 protein: CAVWRGGTEAFF
V gene: TRBV4-3; clone size: .; D gene: TRBD1; J gene: TRBJ2-5; CDR3 DNA: TGCGCCAGCAGCCCTGACAGGGCACAAGAGACCCAGTACTTC; CDR3 protein: CASSPDRAQETQYF
V gene: TRBV7-9; clone size: few; D gene: TRBD1; J gene: TRBJ2-7; CDR3 DNA: TGTGCCAGCAGCTCCCCGGGACAGAACTACGAGCAGTACTTC; CDR3 protein: CASSSPGQNYEQYF